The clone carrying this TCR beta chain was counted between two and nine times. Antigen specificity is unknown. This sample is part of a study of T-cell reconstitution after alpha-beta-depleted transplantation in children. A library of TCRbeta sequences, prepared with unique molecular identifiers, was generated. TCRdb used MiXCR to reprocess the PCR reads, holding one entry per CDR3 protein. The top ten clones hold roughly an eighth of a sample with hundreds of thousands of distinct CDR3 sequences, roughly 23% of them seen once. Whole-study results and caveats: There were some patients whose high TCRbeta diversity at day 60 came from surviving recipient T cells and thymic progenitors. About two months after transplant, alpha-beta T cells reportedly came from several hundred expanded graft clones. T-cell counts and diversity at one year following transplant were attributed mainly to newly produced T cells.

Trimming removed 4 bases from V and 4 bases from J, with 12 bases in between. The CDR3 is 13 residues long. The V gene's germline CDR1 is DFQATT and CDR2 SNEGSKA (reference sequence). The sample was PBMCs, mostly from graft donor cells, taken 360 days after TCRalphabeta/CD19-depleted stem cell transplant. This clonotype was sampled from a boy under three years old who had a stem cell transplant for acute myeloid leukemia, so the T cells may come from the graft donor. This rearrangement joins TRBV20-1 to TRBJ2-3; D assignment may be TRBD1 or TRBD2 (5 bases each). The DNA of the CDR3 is TGCAGTGCTATAGGGGACCGCGCAGATACGCAGTATTTT. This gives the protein CSAIGDRADTQYF.